The 27 T cell receptor delta chains listed next were all sequenced from one sample in a study of Vδ1+ human thymocytes. Notes on the study in general: In the thymus, TRG and TRD repertoires looked highly polyclonal with Gaussian CDR3 lengths.

The template was reverse-transcribed extracted RNA. Multiplex PCR used pooled V-gene forward primers and a constant-region reverse primer to amplify CDR3s. TCRdb reapplied CATT to the multiplex PCR reads. The sample includes around 26,000 delta-chain clones, roughly 29% seen only once; the top ten take approximately 1.4%. Antigen specificity for these receptors is unknown. The specimen sequenced was Vdelta1+ gamma-delta thymocytes from the thymus. Described subset: FACS-sorted CD3+ TCRalphabeta- TCRVdelta1+ TCRVdelta2- thymocytes. These receptors originate from a boy in the first two years of life who had congenital heart surgery.

The chain carries TRDV1 and TRDJ1; 8 positions match TRDD3. Germline assignment: CDR1 TSWWSYY and CDR2 QGS. Trimming removed 0 bases from V and 7 bases from J; junction bases left unmatched: 28. The CDR3 is 22 residues long. CDR3 amino acids: CALGELEGGSRFLGIQRAKLIF. For the CDR3, the DNA is TGTGCTCTTGGGGAACTAGAAGGGGGGAGCCGATTCCTGGGGATACAGAGGGCTAAACTCATCTTT.

The chain uses TRDV1 and TRDJ1, with 11 bases matching TRDD3. Germline-derived CDR1 and CDR2 are TSWWSYY and QGS. With V trimmed by 2 bases and J by 4 bases, 9 bases remained unmatched. CDR3 length: 17 residues. CDR3 in DNA: TGTGCTCTTGGGGAAAGGTGGGGGATACGGGGGAACGATAAACTCATCTTT. It translates to CALGERWGIRGNDKLIF.

The table lists this clone with a few counts. The chain uses TRDV1 and TRDJ1, with a possible D match to TRDD3 (6 bases). The CDR3 sequence is 16 residues long. The germline gives CDR1 TSWWSYY, CDR2 QGS. V lost 0 bases and J lost 0, with 11 bases in between. CDR3 nucleotide sequence: TGTGCTCTTGGGGAACTAGACGGGGGAGACACCGATAAACTCATCTTT. Translating it yields CALGELDGGDTDKLIF.

The chain combines TRDV1 with TRDJ1; TRDD3 is a possible D gene (6 bases). CDR1 TSWWSYY and CDR2 QGS come from the germline V gene. This CDR3 has 18 amino acids. Between the trimmed V and J ends, which lost 0 bases and 1 base, there was a span of 18 bases. This CDR3 is CALGELRYIYWVTDKLIF. The CDR3 DNA follows: TGTGCTCTTGGGGAACTGAGATATATCTACTGGGTCACCGATAAACTCATCTTT.

The sample holds a few counts of this clone. The J gene is TRDJ1, the V gene TRDV1, with TRDD3 identical over 8 bases. Per germline, CDR1 TSWWSYY and CDR2 QGS. The V gene end was trimmed by 1 base and the J gene end by 6 bases; junction bases not matched to a gene: 31. The CDR3 totals 23 residues. The CDR3 loop reads CALGEPLTPSPRWGIRRAHKLIF. CDR3 DNA: TGTGCTCTTGGGGAACCCTTAACGCCCAGCCCCAGGTGGGGGATTCGGCGGGCGCATAAACTCATCTTT.

This chain joins TRDV1 and TRDJ1, with TRDD3 as a possible D gene (6 bases). CDR1 is TSWWSYY, CDR2 QGS, per germline. Trimming removed 0 bases at V and 0 bases at J, with 23 bases between. This CDR3 is 20 amino acids long. The CDR3 spells CALGELISPTLGIYTDKLIF. The CDR3 DNA follows: TGTGCTCTTGGGGAACTAATTTCACCTACCCTGGGGATTTACACCGATAAACTCATCTTT.

The gene calls are TRDV1 and TRDJ1, with 12 positions matching TRDD3. Germline V CDR1 and CDR2: TSWWSYY, QGS. The V and J ends lost 5 bases and 7 bases, in that order; junction bases with no gene match: 29. The CDR3 is 22 amino acids. The CDR3 sequence: CALGSHFREVLGDTKGFFKLIF. The CDR3 DNA follows: TGTGCTCTTGGGTCCCACTTCCGCGAAGTACTGGGGGATACAAAGGGGTTTTTTAAACTCATCTTT.

This clone was seen more than once but under ten times. This chain connects TRDV1 to TRDJ1; TRDD2 matches at 7 bases. V lost 1 base, J lost 2 bases, and 31 bases stayed unmatched. This CDR3 is built from 24 residues. Germline V gene sequence: CDR1 TSWWSYY, CDR2 QGS. The CDR3, as DNA: TGTGCTCTTGGGGAACATTTCGTCCGGCCTTCCTTTAATCGCGTCTTCGCTGAGACCGATAAACTCATCTTT. It encodes CALGEHFVRPSFNRVFAETDKLIF.

Regarding this clone: Other DNA sequences from this sample encode an identical CDR3 as well. J is TRDJ1 and V is TRDV1, with 8 bases identical to TRDD3. The CDR3 has 19 amino acids. The germline CDR1 and CDR2 sequences are TSWWSYY and QGS. V trimming: 2 bases; J trimming: 5 bases; junction bases outside the gene matches: 19. The CDR3 is CALGEAYRWAWGTADKLIF. CDR3 DNA sequence: TGTGCTCTTGGGGAAGCCTATAGATGGGCCTGGGGGACCGCTGATAAACTCATCTTT.

The chain links TRDV1 to TRDJ1, with 8 bases lining up with TRDD3. The germline CDR1 and CDR2 sequences are TSWWSYY and QGS. V shed 1 base and J 0 bases; nucleotides not matched to a gene: 13. This CDR3 contains 19 residues. The CDR3 protein is CALGEPVPGDTVYTDKLIF. DNA of the CDR3: TGTGCTCTTGGGGAACCGGTCCCTGGGGATACCGTGTACACCGATAAACTCATCTTT.

There are a few counts of this clone. This CDR3 is also generated by other DNA sequences in the sample. This chain connects TRDV1 to TRDJ2, with D possibly called TRDD2 or TRDD3 (8 bases each). Germline V gives CDR1 TSWWSYY, CDR2 QGS. V was shortened by 1 base and J by 6 bases, with 33 bases between the two germline ends. The CDR3 covers 22 residues. This CDR3 is CALGEQPLPTGGIFRPAAQLFF. The CDR3, as DNA: TGTGCTCTTGGGGAACAGCCTCTTCCTACGGGGGGGATATTTCGTCCCGCAGCACAACTCTTCTTT.

The chain uses TRDV1 and TRDJ1; 12 nucleotides align to TRDD3. Germline V gene sequence: CDR1 TSWWSYY, CDR2 QGS. The CDR3 is made up of 23 amino acids. V dropped 1 base and J dropped 3; count of bases not matched to a gene: 24. The CDR3 DNA reads TGTGCTCTTGGGGAACCCCCCTTCCTACGGTCGGGATTACTGGGGGATACCTCCGATAAACTCATCTTT. Translated: CALGEPPFLRSGLLGDTSDKLIF.

On this clone itself: Additional DNA sequences in this sample encode the identical CDR3. The rearrangement uses TRDV1 and TRDJ1; possible D gene TRDD3, 5 bases. CDR3 length: 17 residues. From germline, CDR1 is TSWWSYY and CDR2 QGS. The V end lost 2 bases, the J end lost 4 bases, and 20 bases lay between the germline ends. DNA of the CDR3: TGTGCTCTTGGGGAAAATGGCCTGTCTGGGAATCACGATAAACTCATCTTT. The encoded protein is CALGENGLSGNHDKLIF.

As regards this clone: This specimen includes other DNA sequences encoding the same CDR3. The chain links TRDV1 to TRDJ1, with TRDD3 matching over 10 bases. V was pared by 5 bases and J by 2 bases, with 20 bases of the junction left unmatched. Germline CDR1 is TSWWSYY and CDR2 is QGS. This CDR3 spans 20 amino acids. CDR3 bases: TGTGCTCTTGGGCTCCTAAGGGGGGATACGCGATGCATCGGTACCGATAAACTCATCTTT. Translation: CALGLLRGDTRCIGTDKLIF.

This clone was recorded many times. The gene calls are TRDV1 and TRDJ1, with D unresolved. This CDR3 is built from 15 residues. Germline CDR1 and CDR2: TSWWSYY and QGS. Trimming took off 0 bases at V and 3 bases at J, with 11 bases between the two ends. The CDR3 DNA reads TGTGCTCTTGGGGAACTACCTAACCTCCCCGATAAACTCATCTTT. This codes for CALGELPNLPDKLIF.

This chain connects TRDV1 to TRDJ1; 7 bases line up with TRDD3. CDR1 and CDR2 (germline): TSWWSYY, QGS. CDR3 length: 18 amino acids. With 5 bases clipped from V and 0 bases from J, the junction kept 15 bases outside the gene matches. CDR3 in amino acids: CALGKRSPGGPYTDKLIF. The CDR3 nucleotides read TGTGCTCTTGGGAAACGATCCCCTGGGGGCCCGTACACCGATAAACTCATCTTT.

A note on this clone: This sample also contains other DNA sequences that code for the same CDR3. The chain combines TRDV1 with TRDJ1, with D possibly matching TRDD2 (5 bases). This CDR3 contains 18 residues. Trimming left V 0 bases short and J 2 bases short, with 19 bases between. Germline lookup yields CDR1 TSWWSYY and CDR2 QGS. For the CDR3, the DNA is TGTGCTCTTGGGGAACTTTCCTTCTCCCCTAGGGGTACCGATAAACTCATCTTT. This sequence encodes CALGELSFSPRGTDKLIF.

This clone is labeled as medium-sized. The J gene is TRDJ1, the V gene TRDV1; 12 bases are shared with TRDD3. After removal of 0 bases from V and 2 bases from J, the junction contained 10 bases not matched to a gene. The CDR3 contains 19 residues. Germline values: CDR1 TSWWSYY, CDR2 QGS. CDR3 region: CALGELPTGGYYGTDKLIF. The CDR3 nucleotides read TGTGCTCTTGGGGAACTTCCTACTGGGGGATACTACGGGACCGATAAACTCATCTTT.

This clone has a handful of counts. This sequence joins TRDV1 and TRDJ1; 11 nucleotides line up with TRDD3. CDR3 size: 21 residues. Germline CDR1 reads TSWWSYY; CDR2 reads QGS. V was pared by 2 bases and J by 0 bases, with 17 bases of the junction left unmatched. The CDR3 DNA is TGTGCTCTTGGGGAAACCGCCTTCCTACGTGGGGGATACGGAAACACCGATAAACTCATCTTT. It specifies CALGETAFLRGGYGNTDKLIF.

A note on this clone: With a much larger clone just one base away, this may be a read error. This chain joins TRDV1 and TRDJ1, with 9 bases identical to TRDD3. The CDR3 is made up of 17 amino acids. Looked up from germline, CDR1 is TSWWSYY and CDR2 is QGS. CDR3 nucleotide sequence: TGTGCTCTTGGGTGTTACTGGGGGAGGCAGTACACCTATAAACTCATCTTT. Translating gives CALGCYWGRQYTYKLIF.

There are a few counts of this clone. V gene TRDV1 combines with J gene TRDJ1, with TRDD3 identical over 9 bases. Germline CDR1 is TSWWSYY and CDR2 is QGS. Germline trimming cut 5 bases from V and 0 bases from J; bases unmatched to any gene: 28. The CDR3 consists of 23 residues. DNA of the CDR3: TGTGCTCTTGGGCCCGCAACCGGGCCTGGGGGATCCCCCCCCCATATGTACACCGATAAACTCATCTTT. Protein product: CALGPATGPGGSPPHMYTDKLIF.

This clone has more than one count but fewer than ten. This same CDR3 is encoded by further DNA sequences in the sample. J is TRDJ1 and V is TRDV1, with 12 bases matching TRDD3. V gave up 1 base and J gave up 1 base; unmatched junction bases: 22. The CDR3 is 23 residues long. Germline CDR1 TSWWSYY, CDR2 QGS. The DNA for the CDR3 is TGTGCTCTTGGGGAACGGGGGGCTTCCTCGATCTGGGGGATACGCAGGGGCACCGATAAACTCATCTTT. This sequence encodes CALGERGASSIWGIRRGTDKLIF.

The rearrangement links TRDV1 to TRDJ1; 7 bases agree with TRDD3. V was clipped by 1 base and J by 3 bases; unmatched bases: 2. Germline CDR1 and CDR2: TSWWSYY and QGS. The length of the CDR3 is 14 residues. The CDR3 nucleotides are TGTGCTCTTGGGGAACAGGGGATAGCCGATAAACTCATCTTT. Its translation is CALGEQGIADKLIF.

A remark on this clone: It may be a read error: a sequence one base away is much more abundant. This sequence joins TRDV1 and TRDJ1, with 13 bases fitting TRDD3. The trim removed 7 bases at V and 3 bases at J, leaving 20 bases unmatched. The CDR3 spans 20 residues. Germline CDR1 TSWWSYY, CDR2 QGS. The CDR3 sequence is CALVPADPTGGYAAPDKLIF. Here the CDR3 DNA reads TGTGCTCTTGTCCCGGCGGATCCTACTGGGGGATACGCAGCCCCCGATAAACTCATCTTT.

The rearrangement links TRDV1 to TRDJ1; no reliable D call. Germline CDR1 TSWWSYY, CDR2 QGS. Trimming took off 2 bases at V and 3 bases at J, with 10 bases between the two ends. This CDR3 comprises 14 residues. CDR3 amino acids: CALGEARRADKLIF. The CDR3 nucleotides are TGTGCTCTTGGGGAAGCCAGGCGGGCCGATAAACTCATCTTT.

The V gene is TRDV1, the J gene TRDJ1; D possibly corresponds to TRDD3 (9 bases). Looked up from germline, CDR1 is TSWWSYY and CDR2 is QGS. The length of the CDR3 is 20 residues. Deletions cut 4 bases from V and 9 bases from J, with 36 bases between. CDR3 amino acids: CALGASISRFLRVGDMQLIF. Written as DNA, the CDR3 is TGTGCTCTTGGGGCATCTATATCCCGCTTCCTACGGGTGGGGGATATGCAACTCATCTTT.

This clone is medium-sized in the sample. This chain joins TRDV1 and TRDJ1, with D possibly matching TRDD2 (6 bases). Between the trimmed V and J ends, which lost 4 bases and 0 bases, there was a span of 30 bases. Germline CDR1 is TSWWSYY and CDR2 is QGS. The length of the CDR3 is 21 residues. In nucleotides, the CDR3 is TGTGCTCTTGGGGCCTTCCGATTCGACGGAGGGGTCAGGGGGTACACCGATAAACTCATCTTT. Its protein product is CALGAFRFDGGVRGYTDKLIF.